One sample yielded the 32 T cell receptor beta chains listed below, sequenced in a study of blood T cell repertoires in COVID-19. Sequenced by immunoSEQ multiplex PCR; TCRdb stores in-frame clones only, minus some. Of fewer than 130,000 clones listed, roughly 91% are singletons. Sequenced: peripheral blood. These receptors originate from a woman aged 45-65 years with acute or convalescent COVID-19.

This sequence joins TRBV14 and TRBJ2-7; D perhaps matches TRBD1 (6 bases). V lost 2 bases and J lost 1, with 12 bases in between. The CDR3 covers 15 residues. Per germline, CDR1 SGHDN and CDR2 FVKESK. CDR3 protein: CASSQTGKGSYEQYF. The CDR3 nucleotides read TGTGCCAGCAGCCAAACAGGGAAAGGATCCTACGAGCAGTACTTC.

This chain uses TRBV2 with TRBJ2-7; the match to TRBD2 covers 9 bases. The CDR3 sequence is 16 residues long. Looked up from germline, CDR1 is SNHLY and CDR2 is FYNNEI. With 8 bases clipped from V and 0 bases from J, the junction kept 11 bases outside the gene matches. Here the CDR3 DNA reads TGTGCCAGCCGTAGGTTGCGGGAGGGGAGCTCCTACGAGCAGTACTTC. Encoded protein: CASRRLREGSSYEQYF.

V and J are TRBV10-2 and TRBJ1-2; TRBD1 matches 10 bases. CDR3 length: 15 residues. With V trimmed by 3 bases and J by 5 bases, 6 bases remained unmatched. The germline V gene has CDR1 WSHSY and CDR2 SAAADI. The CDR3 reads CASSDPGTGEYGYTF. CDR3 DNA: TGCGCCAGCAGTGACCCCGGGACAGGGGAGTATGGCTACACCTTC.

The chain carries TRBV10-2 and TRBJ1-1, with a tentative D call TRBD1 (6 bases). V was cut by 6 bases and J by 8 bases, with 10 bases left in between. CDR3 length: 11 residues. Germline values: CDR1 WSHSY, CDR2 SAAADI. DNA of the CDR3: TGCGCCAGCAGCCCGGACAGCGAAGCTTTCTTT. Translation gives CASSPDSEAFF.

The chain employs TRBV30 and TRBJ2-1; 13 bases match TRBD2. The CDR3 extends over 15 amino acids. Germline assignment: CDR1 GTSNPN and CDR2 SVGIG (reference sequence). V lost 5 bases to trimming and J lost 7 bases; unmatched junction nucleotides: 8. The CDR3 loop reads CAWCRTSGRENEQFF. CDR3 nucleotides: TGTGCCTGGTGCCGGACTAGCGGGAGAGAAAATGAGCAGTTCTTC. Supplemented by reference TRBV30 and TRBJ2-1, the full variable domain reads SQTIHQWPATLVQPVGSPLSLECTVEGTSNPNLYWYRQAAGRGLQLLFYSVGIGQISSEVPQNLSASRPQDRQFILSSKKLLLSDSGFYLCAWCRTSGRENEQFFGPGTRLTVL.

The V and J genes are TRBV28 and TRBJ1-2, with D possibly matching TRBD1 (6 bases). The germline gives CDR1 MDHEN, CDR2 SYDVKM. The CDR3 has 13 amino acids. Trimming took off 10 bases at V and 7 bases at J, with 19 bases between the two ends. The CDR3 DNA is TGTGCCATAACGGCGGGGGGCAAAGTTGGCTACACCTTC. Amino acid sequence: CAITAGGKVGYTF.

The chain has TRBV19 and TRBJ1-5, with 10 bases lining up with TRBD1. This CDR3 comprises 19 residues. V was pared by 7 bases and J by 1 base, with 16 bases of the junction left unmatched. Germline V gene data show CDR1 as LNHDA and CDR2 as SQIVND (reference sequence). CDR3: CASMSHRTGGTISNQPQHF. The CDR3 DNA sequence: TGTGCCAGTATGTCCCACCGGACAGGGGGGACTATCAGCAATCAGCCCCAGCATTTT. Full variable domain (missing parts from reference TRBV19 and TRBJ1-5): DGGITQSPKYLFRKEGQNVTLSCEQNLNHDAMYWYRQDPGQGLRLIYYSQIVNDFQKGDIAEGYSVSREKKESFPLTVTSAQKNPTAFYLCASMSHRTGGTISNQPQHFGDGTRLSIL.

The rearrangement joins TRBV7-2 to TRBJ2-2; the match to TRBD2 covers 14 bases. The ends lost 1 base at V and 4 bases at J; junction bases unmatched: 8. The CDR3 is 19 residues long. Germline-derived CDR1 and CDR2 are SGHTA and FQGNSA. In nucleotides, the CDR3 is TGTGCCAGCAGCTTAGTGGGACTAGCGGGAGCGGCGAGCACCGGGGAGCTGTTTTTT. Translated: CASSLVGLAGAASTGELFF. Using reference TRBV7-2 and TRBJ2-2 for the parts outside the CDR3, the full variable domain is GAGVSQSPSNKVTEKGKDVELRCDPISGHTALYWYRQSLGQGLEFLIYFQGNSAPDKSGLPSDRFSAERTGGSVSTLTIQRTQQEDSAVYLCASSLVGLAGAASTGELFFGEGSRLTVL.

The J gene is TRBJ2-1, the V gene TRBV28; TRBD1 matches at 8 bases. Germline V lookup: CDR1 MDHEN, CDR2 SYDVKM. CDR3 length: 13 amino acids. J lost 4 bases, V lost 7 bases, and 3 bases had no gene match. CDR3: CASIRDRYNEQFF. CDR3 in DNA: TGTGCCAGCATCAGGGACAGGTACAATGAGCAGTTCTTC.

The rearrangement uses TRBV18 and TRBJ2-1; 10 bases line up with TRBD2. This CDR3 is 16 amino acids long. Per the germline V gene, CDR1 is KGHSH and CDR2 is LQKENI. Trimming took 6 bases from V and 7 from J; bases not matched to a gene: 12. CDR3 nucleotide sequence: TGTGCCAGCTCGGTTCAGGTACTAGCGGGACCTAATGAGCAGTTCTTC. Its protein product is CASSVQVLAGPNEQFF.

DNA of the CDR3: TGTGCCAGCAGCTGGGAACTAGCGCGCTCCTACGAGCAGTACTTC. It is translated as CASSWELARSYEQYF. The rearrangement links TRBV5-5 to TRBJ2-7; 7 nucleotides line up with TRBD2. Losses at the gene ends were 3 bases for V and 0 bases for J; bases not matched to a gene: 6. The germline V gene has CDR1 SGHKS and CDR2 YYEKEE (reference sequence). CDR3 size: 15 residues.

A single count supports this clone. V usage is TRBV7-2 and J usage is TRBJ1-5; 8 bases line up with TRBD1. In germline, CDR1 is SGHTA, CDR2 FQGNSA. The CDR3 loop spans 15 amino acids. After removal of 5 bases from V and 6 bases from J, the junction contained 9 bases not matched to a gene. In DNA, the CDR3 is TGTGCCAGCAGCGAATTCAGGGGGCAGGTTCAGCCCCAGCATTTT. Amino acid sequence: CASSEFRGQVQPQHF. Full variable domain (remainder filled in from reference TRBV7-2 and TRBJ1-5): GAGVSQSPSNKVTEKGKDVELRCDPISGHTALYWYRQSLGQGLEFLIYFQGNSAPDKSGLPSDRFSAERTGGSVSTLTIQRTQQEDSAVYLCASSEFRGQVQPQHFGDGTRLSIL.

This chain links TRBV15 with TRBJ1-6, with 10 positions matching TRBD1. The CDR3 totals 16 residues. Looked up from germline, CDR1 is LNHNV and CDR2 is YYDKDF (reference sequence). After removal of 0 bases from V and 13 bases from J, the junction contained 9 bases not matched to a gene. CDR3 loop: CATSRDNMGTGVPLHF. Written as DNA, the CDR3 is TGTGCCACCAGCAGAGATAACATGGGGACAGGGGTCCCCCTCCACTTT. Complete variable domain (other parts from reference TRBV15 and TRBJ1-6): DAMVIQNPRYQVTQFGKPVTLSCSQTLNHNVMYWYQQKSSQAPKLLFHYYDKDFNNEADTPDNFQSRRPNTSFCFLDIRSPGLGDTAMYLCATSRDNMGTGVPLHFGNGTRLTVT.

This chain connects TRBV5-1 to TRBJ1-1, with 7 bases matching TRBD1. CDR3 length: 15 residues. V trimming: 10 bases; J trimming: 0 bases; junction bases outside the gene matches: 12. The V gene's germline CDR1 is SGHRS and CDR2 YFSETQ. The CDR3 protein is CASQGGQFMNTEAFF. The CDR3 DNA follows: TGCGCCTCCCAAGGGGGACAGTTCATGAACACTGAAGCTTTCTTT.

There are a few counts of this clone. The gene calls are TRBV5-1 and TRBJ2-3, with 9 bases fitting TRBD1. J lost 1 base, V lost 4 bases, and 7 bases had no gene match. Germline CDR1 is SGHRS and CDR2 is YFSETQ. The CDR3 covers 16 residues. CDR3 in amino acids: CASSPWGTGRTDTQYF. For the CDR3, the DNA is TGCGCCAGCAGCCCCTGGGGGACAGGGCGCACAGATACGCAGTATTTT. Using reference TRBV5-1 and TRBJ2-3 for the parts outside the CDR3, the full variable domain is KAGVTQTPRYLIKTRGQQVTLSCSPISGHRSVSWYQQTPGQGLQFLFEYFSETQRNKGNFPGRFSGRQFSNSRSEMNVSTLELGDSALYLCASSPWGTGRTDTQYFGPGTRLTVL.

The chain carries TRBV28 and TRBJ2-7, with 11 positions matching TRBD1. CDR3 length equals 14 residues. With 6 bases clipped from V and 1 base from J, the junction kept 2 bases outside the gene matches. Germline assignment: CDR1 MDHEN and CDR2 SYDVKM. CDR3 in DNA: TGTGCCAGCAGCCGGGACAGGGGGTCCTACGAGCAGTACTTC. Protein product: CASSRDRGSYEQYF.

This rearrangement joins TRBV28 to TRBJ2-7; D may be TRBD2 (6 bases). Trimming shortened V by 6 bases and J by 5 bases, and 14 bases separated the two germline ends. This CDR3 spans 13 amino acids. Germline V gene lookup returns CDR1 MDHEN and CDR2 SYDVKM. Here the CDR3 reads CASRRGAGNEQYF. The CDR3 nucleotides read TGTGCCAGCAGGCGAGGGGCGGGAAACGAGCAGTACTTC.

The rearrangement links TRBV7-8 to TRBJ2-1; 7 nucleotides match TRBD2. The germline V gene encodes CDR1 SGHVS and CDR2 FQNEAQ. V was clipped by 1 base and J by 4 bases; unmatched bases: 4. The CDR3 is 15 residues long. The CDR3 DNA reads TGTGCCAGCAGCTTAGGACTAGCTGAATACAATGAGCAGTTCTTC. Amino acid sequence: CASSLGLAEYNEQFF.

The CDR3 DNA sequence: TGTGCCAGCTCCGACAAATACTCACAGGCCTCGAACTATGGCTACACCTTC. Amino acids: CASSDKYSQASNYGYTF. The V call is TRBV18, the J call TRBJ1-2; tentatively, D is TRBD1 (5 bases). This CDR3 has 17 amino acids. Germline lookup yields CDR1 KGHSH and CDR2 LQKENI. V was cut by 6 bases and J by 2 bases, with 22 bases left in between.

In DNA, the CDR3 is TGTGCCAGTAGTATTCCCAGCGGGACAGGGGGGGCAATAGTTCAGCCCCAGCATTTT. It encodes CASSIPSGTGGAIVQPQHF. The chain carries TRBV19 and TRBJ1-5; 11 bases fit TRBD1. The CDR3 sequence is 19 residues long. V dropped 3 bases and J dropped 6; count of bases not matched to a gene: 16. Germline V CDR1 and CDR2: LNHDA, SQIVND (reference sequence).

The rearrangement links TRBV5-6 to TRBJ1-2; no clear D gene. This CDR3 is 14 amino acids long. CDR1 is SGHDT and CDR2 is YYEEEE in the germline V gene. V lost 0 bases and J 2 bases, leaving 8 bases between the germline ends. CDR3 coding DNA: TGTGCCAGCAGCTTGGTTAGAGAGAACTATGGCTACACCTTC. It encodes CASSLVRENYGYTF.

The chain joins TRBV30 to TRBJ1-6; TRBD1 matches at 7 bases. The junction had 6 bases not matched to a gene; V was cut back by 2 bases and J by 5 bases. Germline V CDR1 and CDR2: GTSNPN, SVGIG (reference sequence). The CDR3 runs to 15 residues. The CDR3 reads CAWSRGGTDNSPLHF. The CDR3 nucleotides are TGTGCCTGGAGTAGAGGCGGGACAGATAATTCACCCCTCCACTTT.

This chain joins TRBV6-5 and TRBJ1-2; D remains ambiguous. The V gene lost 5 bases and the J gene lost 4 bases, with 11 bases spanning the gap. The CDR3 runs 13 residues. The germline gives CDR1 MNHEY, CDR2 SVGAGI. The CDR3 nucleotides read TGTGCCAGCAGTAGGAGGGTAGGCTATGGCTACACCTTC. It codes for CASSRRVGYGYTF.

This sequence joins TRBV6-5 and TRBJ1-1; the D is unclear. V was trimmed by 4 bases and J by 1 base, leaving 13 bases between them. Germline loops: CDR1 MNHEY, CDR2 SVGAGI. The CDR3 spans 15 residues. The CDR3: CASSWEAGENTEAFF. CDR3 coding DNA: TGTGCCAGCAGTTGGGAGGCAGGAGAGAACACTGAAGCTTTCTTT.

The chain uses TRBV7-2 and TRBJ1-2, with 7 bases that match TRBD1. CDR3 length: 17 residues. The V gene's germline CDR1 is SGHTA and CDR2 FQGNSA. V dropped 5 bases and J dropped 6; count of bases not matched to a gene: 18. The CDR3 region has the DNA TGTGCCAGCAGCACGCACCCAACCGGGACAGACTTTGATGGCTACACCTTC. This encodes CASSTHPTGTDFDGYTF. Full variable domain (outside the CDR3, taken from reference TRBV7-2 and TRBJ1-2): GAGVSQSPSNKVTEKGKDVELRCDPISGHTALYWYRQSLGQGLEFLIYFQGNSAPDKSGLPSDRFSAERTGGSVSTLTIQRTQQEDSAVYLCASSTHPTGTDFDGYTFGSGTRLTVV.

This chain joins TRBV24-1 and TRBJ2-3, with D hard to call. The germline V gene encodes CDR1 KGHDR and CDR2 SFDVKD. V was cut by 0 bases and J by 11 bases, with 11 bases left in between. The CDR3 sequence is 13 residues long. The CDR3 nucleotides read TGTGCCACCAGTGATTTGCTTGGCGGTGGGCAGTATTTT. This codes for CATSDLLGGGQYF.

This chain connects TRBV6-4 to TRBJ1-2; 10 positions agree with TRBD1. The CDR3 length is 18 residues. Trimming removed 7 bases from V and 0 bases from J; junction bases left unmatched: 14. Germline CDR1 MRHNA, CDR2 SNTAGT. The CDR3 coding sequence is TGTGCCAGCATGGATGGACCGGGACAGGGGCCCGCTAACTATGGCTACACCTTC. Translating it yields CASMDGPGQGPANYGYTF.

CDR3: CAWSKGQYNQPQHF. The DNA of the CDR3 is TGTGCCTGGAGTAAGGGACAGTACAATCAGCCCCAGCATTTT. This rearrangement joins TRBV30 to TRBJ1-5; 7 positions match TRBD1. V lost 2 bases and J lost 3; bases outside the gene matches: 4. The CDR3 contains 14 residues. In germline, CDR1 is GTSNPN, CDR2 SVGIG (reference sequence).

This clone was picked up one time. As DNA, the CDR3 is TGTGCCAGCAGCTTACCCAGGGGGCATGGCGAGCAGTACTTC. Translation: CASSLPRGHGEQYF. The V call is TRBV7-2, the J call TRBJ2-7; TRBD1 aligns across 8 bases. V lost 2 bases and J lost 6; bases outside the gene matches: 6. Looked up from germline, CDR1 is SGHTA and CDR2 is FQGNSA. The CDR3 runs to 14 residues.

J is TRBJ1-1 and V is TRBV6-5, with D unclear. Trimming removed 0 bases at V and 5 bases at J, with 16 bases between. The CDR3 runs to 16 residues. CDR1 is MNHEY and CDR2 is SVGAGI in the germline V gene. CDR3 sequence: CASSYSRGSVWTEAFF. CDR3 sequence (DNA): TGTGCCAGCAGTTACTCGAGAGGCAGCGTGTGGACTGAAGCTTTCTTT.

The chain carries TRBV7-2 and TRBJ2-7, with 11 bases matching TRBD2. The V gene's germline CDR1 is SGHTA and CDR2 FQGNSA. The CDR3 runs 17 residues. Germline trimming cut 4 bases from V and 5 bases from J; bases unmatched to any gene: 13. CDR3 sequence: CASSSSRLAGIKDEQYF. The CDR3, as DNA: TGTGCCAGCAGCTCGTCTAGACTAGCGGGAATTAAGGACGAGCAGTACTTC.

The V and J genes are TRBV7-6 and TRBJ2-3, with 13 nucleotides matching TRBD2. The length of the CDR3 is 17 residues. The germline gives CDR1 SGHVS, CDR2 FNYEAQ. The ends lost 1 base at V and 3 bases at J; junction bases unmatched: 4. The chain's CDR3 is CASSLGTSGSGTDTQYF. In DNA form, the CDR3 reads TGTGCCAGCAGCTTAGGGACTAGCGGGAGTGGGACAGATACGCAGTATTTT.